This TCR beta chain was identified in a study of blood T cell repertoires in COVID-19. Study-wide background: Acute and convalescent COVID-19 specimens originated in the United States, Italy and Spain. PBMCs, B-cell-depleted T cells, or T cells provided the cDNA or gDNA that made up the material.

In the original analysis: Amplification of reference gene primers provided the estimated nucleated cell counts. Profiling relied on immunoSEQ multiplex PCR, and the TCRdb table lists in-frame clones only, not all of them. The DNA gave D and trimming, while V, J and clone size come from that table. The data hold more than 25,000 clones, with 65% to 85% observed a single time. This sequence originates from a man aged 50 to 60 with active or convalescent COVID-19. The sample consisted of peripheral blood.

The CDR3 sequence: CSVEDPGRGTGGEQYF. The CDR3 DNA is TGCAGCGTTGAAGATCCGGGGAGGGGGACGGGGGGCGAGCAGTACTTC. J is TRBJ2-7 and V is TRBV29-1; TRBD2 is a possible D gene (7 bases). V was cut by 0 bases and J by 6 bases, with 21 bases left in between. The CDR3 has 16 amino acids. Germline CDR1 and CDR2: SQVTM and ANQGSEA.